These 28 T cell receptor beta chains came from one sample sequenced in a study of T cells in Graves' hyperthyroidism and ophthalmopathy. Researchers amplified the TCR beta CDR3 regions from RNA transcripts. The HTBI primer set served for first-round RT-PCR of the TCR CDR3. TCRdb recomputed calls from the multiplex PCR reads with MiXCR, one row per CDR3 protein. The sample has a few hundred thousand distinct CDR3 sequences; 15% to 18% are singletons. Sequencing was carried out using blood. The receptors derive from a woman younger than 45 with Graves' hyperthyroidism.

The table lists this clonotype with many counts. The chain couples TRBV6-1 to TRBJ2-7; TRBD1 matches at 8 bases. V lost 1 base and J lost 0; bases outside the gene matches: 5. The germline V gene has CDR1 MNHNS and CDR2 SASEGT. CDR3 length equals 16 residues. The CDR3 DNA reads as TGTGCCAGCAGTGAAGAGTACAGGGGGAGCTCCTACGAGCAGTACTTC. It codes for CASSEEYRGSSYEQYF.

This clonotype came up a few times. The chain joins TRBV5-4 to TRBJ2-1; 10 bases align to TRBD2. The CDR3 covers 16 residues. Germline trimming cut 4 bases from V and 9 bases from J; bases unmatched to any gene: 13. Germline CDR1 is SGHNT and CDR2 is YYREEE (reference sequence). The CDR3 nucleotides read TGTGCCAGCAGCCCCGAAGGGCTAGCGGGAGCGGCTGAGCAGTTCTTC. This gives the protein CASSPEGLAGAAEQFF.

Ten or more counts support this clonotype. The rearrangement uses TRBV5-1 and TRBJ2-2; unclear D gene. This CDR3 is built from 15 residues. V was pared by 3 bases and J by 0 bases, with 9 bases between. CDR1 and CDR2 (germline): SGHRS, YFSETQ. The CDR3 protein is CASSSTLANTGELFF. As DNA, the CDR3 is TGCGCCAGCAGCTCGACACTCGCGAACACCGGGGAGCTGTTTTTT.

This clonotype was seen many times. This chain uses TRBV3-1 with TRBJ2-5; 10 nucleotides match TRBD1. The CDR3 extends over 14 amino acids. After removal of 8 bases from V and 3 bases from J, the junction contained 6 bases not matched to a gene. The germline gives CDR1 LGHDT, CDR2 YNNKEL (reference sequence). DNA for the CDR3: TGTGCCAGCGGACGGACAGGGGGAGAAGAGACCCAGTACTTC. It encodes CASGRTGGEETQYF.

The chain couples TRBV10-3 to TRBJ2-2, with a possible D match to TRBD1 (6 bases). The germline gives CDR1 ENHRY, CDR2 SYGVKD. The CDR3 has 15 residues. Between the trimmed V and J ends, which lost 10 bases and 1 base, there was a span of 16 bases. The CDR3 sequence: CATGQSGVNTGELFF. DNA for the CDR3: TGTGCCACTGGACAGTCCGGGGTGAACACCGGGGAGCTGTTTTTT.

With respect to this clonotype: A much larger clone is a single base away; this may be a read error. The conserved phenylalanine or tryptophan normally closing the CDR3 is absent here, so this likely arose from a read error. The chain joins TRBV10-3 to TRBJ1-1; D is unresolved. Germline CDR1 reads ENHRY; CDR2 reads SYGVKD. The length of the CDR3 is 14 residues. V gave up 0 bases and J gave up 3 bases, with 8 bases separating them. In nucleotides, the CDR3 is TGTGCCATCAGTGAGTCCCTTGGGGACACTGAAGCTTTCTCT. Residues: CAISESLGDTEAFS.

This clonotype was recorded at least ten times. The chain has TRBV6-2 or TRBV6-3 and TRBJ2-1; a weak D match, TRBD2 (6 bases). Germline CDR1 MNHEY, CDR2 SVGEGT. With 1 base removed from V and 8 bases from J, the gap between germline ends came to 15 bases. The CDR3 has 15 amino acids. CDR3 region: CASSYFGGEIDEQFF. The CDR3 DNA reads TGTGCCAGCAGTTACTTTGGCGGGGAGATCGATGAGCAGTTCTTC.

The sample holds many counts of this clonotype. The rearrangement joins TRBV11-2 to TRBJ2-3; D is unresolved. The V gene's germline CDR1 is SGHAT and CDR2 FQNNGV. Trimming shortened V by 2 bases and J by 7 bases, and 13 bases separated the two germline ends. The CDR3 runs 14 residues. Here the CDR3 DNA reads TGTGCCAGCAGCTTAATCCGTAATGCCCATACGCAGTATTTT. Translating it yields CASSLIRNAHTQYF. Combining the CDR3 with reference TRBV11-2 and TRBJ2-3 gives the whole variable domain EAGVAQSPRYKIIEKRQSVAFWCNPISGHATLYWYQQILGQGPKLLIQFQNNGVVDDSQLPKDRFSAERLKGVDSTLKIQPAKLEDSAVYLCASSLIRNAHTQYFGPGTRLTVL.

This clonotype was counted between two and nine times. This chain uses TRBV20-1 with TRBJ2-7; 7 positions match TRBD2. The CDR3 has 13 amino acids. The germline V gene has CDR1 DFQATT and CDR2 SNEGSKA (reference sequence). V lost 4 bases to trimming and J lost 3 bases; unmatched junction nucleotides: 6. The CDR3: CSATASGYYEQYF. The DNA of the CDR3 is TGCAGTGCTACCGCTAGCGGATACTACGAGCAGTACTTC.

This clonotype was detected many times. CDR3 bases: TGTGCCACGAGCACAGATACGCAGTATTTT. As protein: CATSTDTQYF. The chain joins TRBV11-2 to TRBJ2-3, with unresolved D. The V gene's germline CDR1 is SGHAT and CDR2 FQNNGV. The CDR3 length is 10 residues. Deletions cut 10 bases from V and 0 bases from J, with 2 bases between.

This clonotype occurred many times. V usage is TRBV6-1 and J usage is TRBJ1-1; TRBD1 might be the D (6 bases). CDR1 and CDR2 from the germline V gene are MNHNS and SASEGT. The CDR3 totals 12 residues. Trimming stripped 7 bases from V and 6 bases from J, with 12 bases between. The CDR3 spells CASTWTVPEAFF. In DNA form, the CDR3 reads TGTGCCAGCACCTGGACAGTCCCTGAAGCTTTCTTT.

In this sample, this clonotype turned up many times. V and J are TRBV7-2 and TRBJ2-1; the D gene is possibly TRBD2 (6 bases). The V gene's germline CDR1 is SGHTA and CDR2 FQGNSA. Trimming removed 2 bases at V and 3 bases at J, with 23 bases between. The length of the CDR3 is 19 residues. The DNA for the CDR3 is TGTGCCAGCAGCTTAAGTGGGAGGCTTAATCTCGAGGACTACAATGAGCAGTTCTTC. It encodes CASSLSGRLNLEDYNEQFF.

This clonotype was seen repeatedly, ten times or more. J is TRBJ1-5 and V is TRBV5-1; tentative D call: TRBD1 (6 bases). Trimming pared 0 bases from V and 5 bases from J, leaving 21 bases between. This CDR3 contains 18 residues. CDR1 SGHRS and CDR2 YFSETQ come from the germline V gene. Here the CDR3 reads CASSLAPAGGRGYQPQHF. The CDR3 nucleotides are TGCGCCAGCAGCTTGGCCCCGGCCGGGGGGCGGGGGTATCAGCCCCAGCATTTT.

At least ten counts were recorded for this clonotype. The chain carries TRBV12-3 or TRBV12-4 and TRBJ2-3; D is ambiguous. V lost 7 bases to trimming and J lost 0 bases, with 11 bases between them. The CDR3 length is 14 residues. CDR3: CASTLQRSTDTQYF. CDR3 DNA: TGTGCCAGCACACTACAGCGTAGCACAGATACGCAGTATTTT.

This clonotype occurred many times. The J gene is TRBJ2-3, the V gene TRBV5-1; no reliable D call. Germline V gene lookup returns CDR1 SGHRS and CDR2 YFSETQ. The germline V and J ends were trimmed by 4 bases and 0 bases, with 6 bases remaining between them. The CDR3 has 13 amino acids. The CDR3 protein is CASSPASTDTQYF. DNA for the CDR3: TGCGCCAGCAGCCCGGCCAGCACAGATACGCAGTATTTT. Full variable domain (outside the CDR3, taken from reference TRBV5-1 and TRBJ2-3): KAGVTQTPRYLIKTRGQQVTLSCSPISGHRSVSWYQQTPGQGLQFLFEYFSETQRNKGNFPGRFSGRQFSNSRSEMNVSTLELGDSALYLCASSPASTDTQYFGPGTRLTVL.

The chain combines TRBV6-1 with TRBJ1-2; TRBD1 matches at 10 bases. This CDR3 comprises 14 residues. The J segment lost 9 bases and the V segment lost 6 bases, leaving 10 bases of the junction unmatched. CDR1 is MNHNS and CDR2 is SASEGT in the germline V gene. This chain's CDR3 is CASRHPGQGTSYTF. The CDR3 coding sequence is TGTGCCAGCAGGCACCCGGGACAGGGGACGAGCTACACCTTC.

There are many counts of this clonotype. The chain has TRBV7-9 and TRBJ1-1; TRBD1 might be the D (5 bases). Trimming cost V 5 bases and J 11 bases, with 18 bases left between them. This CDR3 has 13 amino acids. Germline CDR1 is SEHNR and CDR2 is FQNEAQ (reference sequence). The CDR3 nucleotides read TGTGCCAGCAGCACCAGACAGCAGGGCAGGGCTTTCTTT. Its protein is CASSTRQQGRAFF.

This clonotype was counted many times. As DNA, the CDR3 is TGCAGTGCTAAAGCGGGAGGGAATGAGCAGTTCTTC. The encoded protein is CSAKAGGNEQFF. The rearrangement uses TRBV20-1 and TRBJ2-1, with TRBD2 identical over 10 bases. This CDR3 has 12 residues. Trimming removed 4 bases from V and 7 bases from J; junction bases left unmatched: 1. Germline CDR1 and CDR2: DFQATT and SNEGSKA (reference sequence).

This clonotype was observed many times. The CDR3 spells CASSLSESSYEQYF. The CDR3 nucleotides are TGTGCCAGCAGCTTGTCCGAGAGCTCCTACGAGCAGTACTTC. The chain has TRBV7-2 and TRBJ2-7; D gene uncertain. The CDR3 is 14 residues long. The germline CDR1 and CDR2 sequences are SGHTA and FQGNSA. The V end was cut by 3 bases, the J end by 0 bases, with 9 bases between.

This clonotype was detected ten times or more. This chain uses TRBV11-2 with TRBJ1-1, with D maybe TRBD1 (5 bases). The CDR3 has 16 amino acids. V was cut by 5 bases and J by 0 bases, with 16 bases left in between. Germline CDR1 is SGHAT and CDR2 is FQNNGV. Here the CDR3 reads CASSVRGSGVNTEAFF. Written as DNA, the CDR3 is TGTGCCAGCAGCGTTAGGGGATCGGGGGTGAACACTGAAGCTTTCTTT. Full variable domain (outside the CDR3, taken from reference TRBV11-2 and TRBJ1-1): EAGVAQSPRYKIIEKRQSVAFWCNPISGHATLYWYQQILGQGPKLLIQFQNNGVVDDSQLPKDRFSAERLKGVDSTLKIQPAKLEDSAVYLCASSVRGSGVNTEAFFGQGTRLTVV.

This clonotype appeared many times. The CDR3 nucleotides read TGTGCCAGCAGGGAACCGGGACTAGCTCAAGAGACCCAGTACTTC. This gives the protein CASREPGLAQETQYF. The chain carries TRBV12-3 or TRBV12-4 and TRBJ2-5, with 9 bases identical to TRBD2. Trimming removed 6 bases from V and 2 bases from J; junction bases left unmatched: 7. The CDR3 contains 15 residues.

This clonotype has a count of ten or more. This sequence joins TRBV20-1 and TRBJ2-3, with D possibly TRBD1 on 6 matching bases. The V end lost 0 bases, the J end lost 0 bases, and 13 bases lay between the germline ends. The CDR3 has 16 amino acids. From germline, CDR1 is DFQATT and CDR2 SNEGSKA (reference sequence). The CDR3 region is CSARDSGQISTDTQYF. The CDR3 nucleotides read TGCAGTGCTAGAGATTCAGGACAGATTAGCACAGATACGCAGTATTTT.

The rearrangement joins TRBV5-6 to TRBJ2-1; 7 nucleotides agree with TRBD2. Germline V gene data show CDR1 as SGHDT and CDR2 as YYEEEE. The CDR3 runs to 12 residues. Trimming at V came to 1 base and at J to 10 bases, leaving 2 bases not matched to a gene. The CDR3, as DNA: TGTGCCAGCAGCTTGCCTAGCGGAGAGCAGTTCTTC. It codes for CASSLPSGEQFF.

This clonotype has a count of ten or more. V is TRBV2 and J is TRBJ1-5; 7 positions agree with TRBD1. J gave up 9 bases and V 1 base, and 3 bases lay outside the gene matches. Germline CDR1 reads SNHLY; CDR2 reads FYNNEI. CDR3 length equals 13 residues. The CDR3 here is CASSEGQGWPQHF. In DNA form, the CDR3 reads TGTGCCAGCAGTGAAGGACAGGGTTGGCCCCAGCATTTT.

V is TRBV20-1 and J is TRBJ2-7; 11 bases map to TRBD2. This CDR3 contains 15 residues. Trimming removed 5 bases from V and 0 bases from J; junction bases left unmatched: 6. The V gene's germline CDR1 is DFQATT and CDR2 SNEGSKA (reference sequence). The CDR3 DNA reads TGCAGTGCTGCCGGGACTAGCGGAGACTCCTACGAGCAGTACTTC. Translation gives CSAAGTSGDSYEQYF.

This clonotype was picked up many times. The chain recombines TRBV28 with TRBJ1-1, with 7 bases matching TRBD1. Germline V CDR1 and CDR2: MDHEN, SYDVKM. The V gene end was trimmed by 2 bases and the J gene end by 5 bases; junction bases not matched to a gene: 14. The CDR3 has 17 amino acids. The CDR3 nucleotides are TGTGCCAGCAGTTTAACCCGGCAGGGGGTGAGGGGGACTGAAGCTTTCTTT. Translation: CASSLTRQGVRGTEAFF.

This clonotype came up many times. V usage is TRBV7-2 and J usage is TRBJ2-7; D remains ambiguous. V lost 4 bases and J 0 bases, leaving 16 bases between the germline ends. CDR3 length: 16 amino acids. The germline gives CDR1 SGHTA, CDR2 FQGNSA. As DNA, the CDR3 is TGTGCCAGCAGCTCCCCTCAGAAGGACCCCTCCTACGAGCAGTACTTC. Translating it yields CASSSPQKDPSYEQYF.

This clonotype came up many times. CDR3 amino acids: CASSELGNSNQPQHF. As DNA, the CDR3 is TGTGCCAGCAGTGAACTAGGGAATAGCAATCAGCCCCAGCATTTT. This chain joins TRBV6-1 and TRBJ1-5, with D unclear. Trimming removed 2 bases at V and 0 bases at J, with 8 bases between. Germline V lookup: CDR1 MNHNS, CDR2 SASEGT. The CDR3 is 15 residues long.